Below, 2 T cell receptor beta chains from the same sample are listed, as sequenced in a study of T cell responses to AZD1222 COVID-19 vaccine. Repertoires were generated with immunoSEQ multiplex PCR, while TCRdb's copy carries only in-frame clones and drops some. Among roughly 78,000 clones listed, 82% were seen once. The sequencing here drew on peripheral blood, taken on day 0 of AZD1222 vaccination. These receptor sequences come from an adult in good health.

This chain connects TRBV14 to TRBJ1-1; D unclear. Germline CDR1 and CDR2: SGHDN and FVKESK. The CDR3 length is 14 residues. V lost 4 bases, J lost 4 bases, and 13 bases lay in between. Here the CDR3 reads CASSLLPIRTEAFF. As DNA, the CDR3 is TGTGCCAGCAGCCTATTACCCATTCGCACTGAAGCTTTCTTT. Together with reference TRBV14 and TRBJ1-1, the CDR3 gives the full variable domain: EAGVTQFPSHSVIEKGQTVTLRCDPISGHDNLYWYRRVMGKEIKFLLHFVKESKQDESGMPNNRFLAERTGGTYSTLKVQPAELEDSGVYFCASSLLPIRTEAFFGQGTRLTVV.

V gene TRBV12-3 or TRBV12-4 combines with J gene TRBJ1-2; the D gene is possibly TRBD1 (5 bases). The CDR3 covers 13 residues. V was pared by 6 bases and J by 7 bases, with 15 bases between. The CDR3 bases are TGTGCCAGCAGCCCGAGCCAGGGAACTGGCTACACCTTC. Protein sequence: CASSPSQGTGYTF.